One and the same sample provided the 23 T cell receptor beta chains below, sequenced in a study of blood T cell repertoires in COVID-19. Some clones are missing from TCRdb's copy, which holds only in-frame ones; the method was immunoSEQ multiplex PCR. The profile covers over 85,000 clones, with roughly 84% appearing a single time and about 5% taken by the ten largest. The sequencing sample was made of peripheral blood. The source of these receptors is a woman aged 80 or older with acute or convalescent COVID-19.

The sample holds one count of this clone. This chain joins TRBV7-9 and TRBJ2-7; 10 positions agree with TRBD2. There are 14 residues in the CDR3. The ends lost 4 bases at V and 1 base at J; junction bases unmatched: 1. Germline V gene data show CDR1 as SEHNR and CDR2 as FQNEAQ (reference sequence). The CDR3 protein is CASSSTSGSYEQYF. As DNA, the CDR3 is TGTGCCAGCAGCTCGACTAGCGGGTCCTACGAGCAGTACTTC.

The CDR3 bases are TGTGCCAGCGTGGAGAGGGTCGGTGGCACTGAAGCTTTCTTT. It yields the protein CASVERVGGTEAFF. The rearrangement joins TRBV5-8 to TRBJ1-1; unclear D gene. Trimming removed 7 bases at V and 4 bases at J, with 17 bases between. Germline CDR1 reads SGHTS; CDR2 reads YDEGEE. This CDR3 spans 14 amino acids.

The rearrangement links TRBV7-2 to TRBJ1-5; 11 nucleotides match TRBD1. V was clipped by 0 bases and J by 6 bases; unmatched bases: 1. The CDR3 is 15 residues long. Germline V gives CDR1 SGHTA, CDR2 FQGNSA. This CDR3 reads CASSLAGQGGQPQHF. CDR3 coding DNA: TGTGCCAGCAGCTTAGCGGGACAGGGGGGTCAGCCCCAGCATTTT.

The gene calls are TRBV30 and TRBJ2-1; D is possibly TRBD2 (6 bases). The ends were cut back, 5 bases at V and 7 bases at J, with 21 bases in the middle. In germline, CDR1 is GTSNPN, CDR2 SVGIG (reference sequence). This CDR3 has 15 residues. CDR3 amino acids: CAWGRVGGVRNEQFF. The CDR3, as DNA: TGTGCCTGGGGGCGGGTAGGCGGGGTGAGGAATGAGCAGTTCTTC.

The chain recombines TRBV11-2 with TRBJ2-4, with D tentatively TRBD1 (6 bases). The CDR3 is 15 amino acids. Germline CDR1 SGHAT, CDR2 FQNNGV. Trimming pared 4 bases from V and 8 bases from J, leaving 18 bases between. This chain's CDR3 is CASSSSGGKGDIQYF. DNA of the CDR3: TGTGCCAGCAGCTCCAGTGGGGGAAAGGGGGACATTCAGTACTTC.

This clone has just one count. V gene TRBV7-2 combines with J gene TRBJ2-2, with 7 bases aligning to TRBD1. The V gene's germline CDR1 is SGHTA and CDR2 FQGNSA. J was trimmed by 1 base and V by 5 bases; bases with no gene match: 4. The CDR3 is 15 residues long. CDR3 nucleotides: TGTGCCAGCAGCCTCAGGACAGGGAACACCGGGGAGCTGTTTTTT. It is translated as CASSLRTGNTGELFF.

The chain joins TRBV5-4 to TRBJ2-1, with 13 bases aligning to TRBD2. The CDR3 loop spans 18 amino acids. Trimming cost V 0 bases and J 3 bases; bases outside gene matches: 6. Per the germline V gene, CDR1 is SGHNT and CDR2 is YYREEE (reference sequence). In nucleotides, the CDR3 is TGTGCCAGCAGCTTGGGGGGACTAGCGGGAATCAACTACAATGAGCAGTTCTTC. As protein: CASSLGGLAGINYNEQFF.

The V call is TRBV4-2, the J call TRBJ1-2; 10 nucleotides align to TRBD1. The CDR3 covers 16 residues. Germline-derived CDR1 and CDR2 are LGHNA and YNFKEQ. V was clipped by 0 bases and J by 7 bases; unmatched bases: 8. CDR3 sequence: CASSQDLWDRGAGYTF. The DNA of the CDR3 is TGTGCCAGCAGCCAAGATCTTTGGGACAGGGGCGCTGGCTACACCTTC.

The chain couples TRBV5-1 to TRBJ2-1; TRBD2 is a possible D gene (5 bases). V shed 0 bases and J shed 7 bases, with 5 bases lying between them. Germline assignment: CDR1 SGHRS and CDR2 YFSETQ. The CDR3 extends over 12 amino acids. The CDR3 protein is CASSLVANEQFF. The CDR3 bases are TGCGCCAGCAGCTTGGTAGCGAATGAGCAGTTCTTC.

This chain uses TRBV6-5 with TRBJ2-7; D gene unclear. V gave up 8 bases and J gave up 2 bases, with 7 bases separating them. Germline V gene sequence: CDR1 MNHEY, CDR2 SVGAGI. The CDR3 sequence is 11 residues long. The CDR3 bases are TGTGCCAGCCGGTCCCCCTACGAGCAGTACTTC. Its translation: CASRSPYEQYF.

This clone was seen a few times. The CDR3 region has the DNA TGTGCCAGCAGCCAAGAATGGACAGCGAACACCGGGGAGCTGTTTTTT. Residues: CASSQEWTANTGELFF. V gene TRBV4-2 combines with J gene TRBJ2-2, with D possibly matching TRBD1 (6 bases). Trimming took 0 bases from V and 0 from J, leaving 8 bases between them. CDR3 length equals 16 residues. From germline, CDR1 is LGHNA and CDR2 YNFKEQ.

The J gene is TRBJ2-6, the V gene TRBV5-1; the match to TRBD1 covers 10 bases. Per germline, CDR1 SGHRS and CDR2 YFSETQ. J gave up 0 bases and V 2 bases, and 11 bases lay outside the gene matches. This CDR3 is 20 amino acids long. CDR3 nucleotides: TGCGCCAGCAGCTTACAAACACGGACAGGGGGGCTCTCTGGGGCCAACGTCCTGACTTTC. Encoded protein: CASSLQTRTGGLSGANVLTF.

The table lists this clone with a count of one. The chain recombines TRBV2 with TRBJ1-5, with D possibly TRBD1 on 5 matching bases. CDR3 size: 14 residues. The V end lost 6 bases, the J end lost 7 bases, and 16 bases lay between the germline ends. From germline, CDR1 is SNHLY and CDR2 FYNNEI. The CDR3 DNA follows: TGTGCCAGCAGAGGTGACCAGGGATACCAGCCCCAGCATTTT. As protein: CASRGDQGYQPQHF.

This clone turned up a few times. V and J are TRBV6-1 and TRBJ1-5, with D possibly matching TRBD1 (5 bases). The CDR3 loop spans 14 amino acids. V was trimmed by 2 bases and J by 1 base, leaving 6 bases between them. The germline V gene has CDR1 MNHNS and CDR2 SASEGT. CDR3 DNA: TGTGCCAGCAGTGAATACAGGAGCAATCAGCCCCAGCATTTT. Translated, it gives CASSEYRSNQPQHF.

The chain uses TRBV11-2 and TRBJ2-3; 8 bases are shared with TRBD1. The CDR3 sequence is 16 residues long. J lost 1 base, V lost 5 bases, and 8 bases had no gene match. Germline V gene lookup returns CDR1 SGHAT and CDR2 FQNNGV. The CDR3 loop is CASSPRGRLGTDTQYF. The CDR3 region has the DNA TGTGCCAGCAGCCCCAGGGGGCGTTTAGGCACAGATACGCAGTATTTT. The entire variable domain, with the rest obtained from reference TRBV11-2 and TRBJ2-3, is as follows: EAGVAQSPRYKIIEKRQSVAFWCNPISGHATLYWYQQILGQGPKLLIQFQNNGVVDDSQLPKDRFSAERLKGVDSTLKIQPAKLEDSAVYLCASSPRGRLGTDTQYFGPGTRLTVL.

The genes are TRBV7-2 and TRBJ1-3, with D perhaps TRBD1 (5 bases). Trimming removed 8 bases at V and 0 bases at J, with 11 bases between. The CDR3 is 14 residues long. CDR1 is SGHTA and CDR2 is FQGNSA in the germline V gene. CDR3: CASGRGFSGNTIYF. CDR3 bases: TGTGCCAGCGGGAGGGGCTTCTCTGGAAACACCATATATTTT. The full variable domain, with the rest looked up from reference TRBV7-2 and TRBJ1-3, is GAGVSQSPSNKVTEKGKDVELRCDPISGHTALYWYRQSLGQGLEFLIYFQGNSAPDKSGLPSDRFSAERTGGSVSTLTIQRTQQEDSAVYLCASGRGFSGNTIYFGEGSWLTVV.

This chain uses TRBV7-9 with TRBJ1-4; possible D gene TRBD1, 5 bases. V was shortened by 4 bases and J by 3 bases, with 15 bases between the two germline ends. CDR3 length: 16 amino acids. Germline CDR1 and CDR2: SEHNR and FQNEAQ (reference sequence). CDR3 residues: CASSSPPGPANEKLFF. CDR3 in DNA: TGTGCCAGCAGCTCACCCCCAGGGCCCGCTAATGAAAAACTGTTTTTT.

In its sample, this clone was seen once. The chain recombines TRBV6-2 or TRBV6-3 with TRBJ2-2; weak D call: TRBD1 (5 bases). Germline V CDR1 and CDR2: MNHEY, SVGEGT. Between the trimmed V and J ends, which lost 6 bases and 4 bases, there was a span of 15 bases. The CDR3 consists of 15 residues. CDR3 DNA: TGTGCCAGCAGCCGACAGCTCAAGGCCACCGGGGAGCTGTTTTTT. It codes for CASSRQLKATGELFF.

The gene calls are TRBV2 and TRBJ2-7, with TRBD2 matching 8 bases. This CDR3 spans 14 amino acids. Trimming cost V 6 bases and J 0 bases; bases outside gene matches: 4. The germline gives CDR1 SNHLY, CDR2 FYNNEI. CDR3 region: CASRVAGTSYEQYF. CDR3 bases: TGTGCCAGCAGAGTAGCGGGGACCTCCTACGAGCAGTACTTC.

The CDR3 DNA sequence: TGTGCCATCAGTGAAACAGGTACTAACTATGGCTACACCTTC. It is translated as CAISETGTNYGYTF. The chain employs TRBV10-3 and TRBJ1-2; TRBD1 might be the D (5 bases). The CDR3 is 14 amino acids. Germline CDR1 is ENHRY and CDR2 is SYGVKD. Between the trimmed V and J ends, which lost 3 bases and 0 bases, there was a span of 8 bases.

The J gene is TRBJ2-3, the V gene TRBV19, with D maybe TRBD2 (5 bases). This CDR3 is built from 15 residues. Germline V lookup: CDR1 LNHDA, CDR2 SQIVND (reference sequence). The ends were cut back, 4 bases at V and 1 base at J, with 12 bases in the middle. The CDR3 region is CASSKTRKGTDTQYF. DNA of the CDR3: TGTGCCAGTAGTAAAACTAGGAAGGGCACAGATACGCAGTATTTT.

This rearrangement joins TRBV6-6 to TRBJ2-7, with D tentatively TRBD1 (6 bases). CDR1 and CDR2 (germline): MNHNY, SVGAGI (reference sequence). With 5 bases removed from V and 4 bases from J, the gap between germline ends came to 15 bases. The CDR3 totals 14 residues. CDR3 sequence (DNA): TGTGCCAGCAGTATGGGACATCGGTCGTACGAGCAGTACTTC. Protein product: CASSMGHRSYEQYF.

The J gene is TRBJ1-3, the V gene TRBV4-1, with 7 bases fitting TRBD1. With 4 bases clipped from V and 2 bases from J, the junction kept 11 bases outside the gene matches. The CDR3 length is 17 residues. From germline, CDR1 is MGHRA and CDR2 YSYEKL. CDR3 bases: TGCGCCAGCAGCCCGTATATAGACAGGGCCCCTGGAAACACCATATATTTT. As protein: CASSPYIDRAPGNTIYF.